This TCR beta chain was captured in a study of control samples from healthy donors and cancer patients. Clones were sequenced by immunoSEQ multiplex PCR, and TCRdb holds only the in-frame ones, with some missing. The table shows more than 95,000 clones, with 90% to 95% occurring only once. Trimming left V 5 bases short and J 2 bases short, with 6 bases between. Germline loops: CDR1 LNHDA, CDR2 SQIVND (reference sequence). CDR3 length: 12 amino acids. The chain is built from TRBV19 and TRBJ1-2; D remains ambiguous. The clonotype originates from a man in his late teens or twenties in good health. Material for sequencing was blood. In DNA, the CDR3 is TGTGCCAGTAGTTTGGAGAACTATGGCTACACCTTC. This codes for CASSLENYGYTF.